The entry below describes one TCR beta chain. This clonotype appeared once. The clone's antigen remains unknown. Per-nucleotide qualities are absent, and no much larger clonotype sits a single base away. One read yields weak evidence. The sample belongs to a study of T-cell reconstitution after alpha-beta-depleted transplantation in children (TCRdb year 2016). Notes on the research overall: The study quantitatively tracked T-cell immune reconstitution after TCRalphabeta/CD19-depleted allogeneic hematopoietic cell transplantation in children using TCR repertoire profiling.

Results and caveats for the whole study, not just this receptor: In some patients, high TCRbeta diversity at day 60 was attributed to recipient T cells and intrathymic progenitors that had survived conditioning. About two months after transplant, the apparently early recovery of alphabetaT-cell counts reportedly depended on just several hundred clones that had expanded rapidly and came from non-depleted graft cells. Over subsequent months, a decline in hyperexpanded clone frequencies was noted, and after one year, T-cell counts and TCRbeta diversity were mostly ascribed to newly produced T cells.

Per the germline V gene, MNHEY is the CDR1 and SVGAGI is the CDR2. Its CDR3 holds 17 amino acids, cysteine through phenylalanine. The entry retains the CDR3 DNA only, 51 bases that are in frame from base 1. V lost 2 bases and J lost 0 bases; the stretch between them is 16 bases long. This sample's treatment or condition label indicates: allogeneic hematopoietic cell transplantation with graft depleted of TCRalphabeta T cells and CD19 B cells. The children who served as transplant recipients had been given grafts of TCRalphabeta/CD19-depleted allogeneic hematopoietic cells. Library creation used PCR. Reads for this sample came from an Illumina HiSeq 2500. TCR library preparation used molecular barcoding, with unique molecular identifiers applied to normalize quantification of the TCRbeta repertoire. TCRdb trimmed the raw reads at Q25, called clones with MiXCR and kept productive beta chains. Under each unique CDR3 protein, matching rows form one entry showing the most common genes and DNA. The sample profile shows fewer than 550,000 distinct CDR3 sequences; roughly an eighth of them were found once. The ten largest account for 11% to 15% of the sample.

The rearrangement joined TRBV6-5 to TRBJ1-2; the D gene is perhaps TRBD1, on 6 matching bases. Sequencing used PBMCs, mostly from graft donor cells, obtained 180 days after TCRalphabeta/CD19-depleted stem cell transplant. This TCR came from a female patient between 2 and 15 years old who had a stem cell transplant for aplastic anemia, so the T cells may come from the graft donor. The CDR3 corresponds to CASSYVLSGGPNYGYTF. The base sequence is TGTGCCAGCAGTTACGTGTTATCGGGGGGCCCTAACTATGGCTACACCTTC.